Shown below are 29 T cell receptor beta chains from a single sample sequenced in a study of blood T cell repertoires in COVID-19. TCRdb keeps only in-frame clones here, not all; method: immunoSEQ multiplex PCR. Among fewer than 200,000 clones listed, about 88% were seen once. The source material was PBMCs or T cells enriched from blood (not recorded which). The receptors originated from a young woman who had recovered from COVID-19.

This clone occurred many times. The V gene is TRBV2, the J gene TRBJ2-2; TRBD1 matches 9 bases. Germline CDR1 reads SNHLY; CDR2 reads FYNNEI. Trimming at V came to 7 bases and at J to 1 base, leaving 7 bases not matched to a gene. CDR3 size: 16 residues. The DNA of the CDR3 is TGTGCCAGCACCTCATTGGGACAGGGGAACACCGGGGAGCTGTTTTTT. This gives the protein CASTSLGQGNTGELFF.

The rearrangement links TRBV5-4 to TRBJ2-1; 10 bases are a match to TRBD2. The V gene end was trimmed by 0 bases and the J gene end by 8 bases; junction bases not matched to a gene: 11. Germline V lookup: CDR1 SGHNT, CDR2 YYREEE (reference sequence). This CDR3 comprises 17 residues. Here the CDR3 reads CASSLDLAGAVTDEQFF. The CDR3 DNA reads TGTGCCAGCAGCTTGGATCTAGCGGGAGCCGTAACGGATGAGCAGTTCTTC.

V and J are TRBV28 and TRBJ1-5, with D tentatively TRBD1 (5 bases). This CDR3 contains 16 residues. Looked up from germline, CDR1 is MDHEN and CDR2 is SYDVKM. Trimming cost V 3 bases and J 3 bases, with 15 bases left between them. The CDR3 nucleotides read TGTGCCAGCAGTTTGGGGCGAAAAGGGATCAATCAGCCCCAGCATTTT. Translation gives CASSLGRKGINQPQHF.

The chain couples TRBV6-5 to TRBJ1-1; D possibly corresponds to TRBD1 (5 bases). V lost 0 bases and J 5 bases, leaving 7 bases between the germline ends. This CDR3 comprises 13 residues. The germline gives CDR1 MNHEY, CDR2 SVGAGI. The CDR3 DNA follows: TGTGCCAGCAGTTACTCGAAGGGGACTGAAGCTTTCTTT. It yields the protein CASSYSKGTEAFF.

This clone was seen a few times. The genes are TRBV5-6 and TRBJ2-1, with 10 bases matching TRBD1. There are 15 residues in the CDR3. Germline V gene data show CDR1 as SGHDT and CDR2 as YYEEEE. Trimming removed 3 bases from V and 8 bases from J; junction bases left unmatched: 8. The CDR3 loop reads CASSWGTGVVDEQFF. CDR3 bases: TGTGCCAGCAGCTGGGGGACAGGGGTGGTCGATGAGCAGTTCTTC.

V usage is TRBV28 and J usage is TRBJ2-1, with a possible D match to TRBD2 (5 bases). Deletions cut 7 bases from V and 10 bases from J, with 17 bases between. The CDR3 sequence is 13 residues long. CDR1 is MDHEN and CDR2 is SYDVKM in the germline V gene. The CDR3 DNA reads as TGTGCCAGCATGTTATTGAGGGTCGGCGAGCAGTTCTTC. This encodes CASMLLRVGEQFF. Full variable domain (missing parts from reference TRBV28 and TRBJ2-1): DVKVTQSSRYLVKRTGEKVFLECVQDMDHENMFWYRQDPGLGLRLIYFSYDVKMKEKGDIPEGYSVSREKKERFSLILESASTNQTSMYLCASMLLRVGEQFFGPGTRLTVL.

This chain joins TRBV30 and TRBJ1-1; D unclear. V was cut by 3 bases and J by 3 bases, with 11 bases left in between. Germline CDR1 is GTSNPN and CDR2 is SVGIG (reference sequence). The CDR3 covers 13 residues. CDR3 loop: CAWSRNPDTEAFF. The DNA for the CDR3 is TGTGCCTGGAGCCGTAACCCAGACACTGAAGCTTTCTTT. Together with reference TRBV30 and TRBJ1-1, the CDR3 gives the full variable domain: SQTIHQWPATLVQPVGSPLSLECTVEGTSNPNLYWYRQAAGRGLQLLFYSVGIGQISSEVPQNLSASRPQDRQFILSSKKLLLSDSGFYLCAWSRNPDTEAFFGQGTRLTVV.

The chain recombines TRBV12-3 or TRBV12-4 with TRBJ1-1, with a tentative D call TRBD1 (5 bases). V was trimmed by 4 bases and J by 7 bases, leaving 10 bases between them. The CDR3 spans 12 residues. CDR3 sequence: CASSSLGGEAFF. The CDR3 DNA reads TGTGCCAGCAGTTCTCTGGGGGGTGAAGCTTTCTTT.

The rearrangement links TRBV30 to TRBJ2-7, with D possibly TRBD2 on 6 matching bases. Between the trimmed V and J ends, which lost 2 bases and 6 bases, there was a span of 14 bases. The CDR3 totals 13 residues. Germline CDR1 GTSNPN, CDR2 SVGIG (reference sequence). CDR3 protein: CAWSRGPGVEQYF. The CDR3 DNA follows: TGTGCCTGGAGTCGGGGCCCGGGAGTCGAGCAGTACTTC.

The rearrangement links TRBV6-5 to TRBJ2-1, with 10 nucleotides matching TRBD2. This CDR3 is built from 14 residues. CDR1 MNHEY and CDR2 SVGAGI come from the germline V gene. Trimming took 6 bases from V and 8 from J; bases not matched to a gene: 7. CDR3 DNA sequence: TGTGCCAGCAGCTGGACTAGCGGACGATATGAGCAGTTCTTC. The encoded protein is CASSWTSGRYEQFF.

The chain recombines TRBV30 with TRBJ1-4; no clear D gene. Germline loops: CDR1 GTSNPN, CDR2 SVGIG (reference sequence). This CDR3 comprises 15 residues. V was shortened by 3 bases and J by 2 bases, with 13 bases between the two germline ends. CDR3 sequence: CAWSPSTRTNEKLFF. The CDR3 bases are TGTGCCTGGAGCCCCTCTACCCGGACTAATGAAAAACTGTTTTTT.

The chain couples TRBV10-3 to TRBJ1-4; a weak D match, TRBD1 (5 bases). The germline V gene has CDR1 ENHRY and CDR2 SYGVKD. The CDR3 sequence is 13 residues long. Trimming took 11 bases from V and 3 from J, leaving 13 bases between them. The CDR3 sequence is CASQQGANEKLFF. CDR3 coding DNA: TGTGCCTCTCAGCAGGGTGCTAATGAAAAACTGTTTTTT.

CDR3 bases: TGTGCCTGGAGTGTAATGGTCACAGAGCCCTACGAGCAGTACTTC. It is translated as CAWSVMVTEPYEQYF. V and J are TRBV30 and TRBJ2-7; D unresolved. CDR3 length equals 15 residues. Germline CDR1 is GTSNPN and CDR2 is SVGIG (reference sequence). The V end lost 0 bases, the J end lost 2 bases, and 14 bases lay between the germline ends.

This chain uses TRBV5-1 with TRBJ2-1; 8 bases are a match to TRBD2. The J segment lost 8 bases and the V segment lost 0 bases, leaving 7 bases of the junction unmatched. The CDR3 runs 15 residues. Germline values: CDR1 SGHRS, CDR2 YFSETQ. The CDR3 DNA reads TGCGCCAGCAGCTTGGAAGCGGGAGACGTGGATGAGCAGTTCTTC. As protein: CASSLEAGDVDEQFF.

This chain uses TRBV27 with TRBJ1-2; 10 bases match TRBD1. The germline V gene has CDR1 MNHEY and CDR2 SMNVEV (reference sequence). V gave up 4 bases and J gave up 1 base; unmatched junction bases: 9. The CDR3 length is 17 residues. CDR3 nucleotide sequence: TGTGCCAGCAGTTATCTAGGGACAGGGGAGATTAACTATGGCTACACCTTC. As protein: CASSYLGTGEINYGYTF.

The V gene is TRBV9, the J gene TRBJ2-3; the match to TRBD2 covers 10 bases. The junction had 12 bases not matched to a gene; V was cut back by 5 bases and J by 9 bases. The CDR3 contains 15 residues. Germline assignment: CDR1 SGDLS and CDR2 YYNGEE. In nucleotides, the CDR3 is TGTGCCAGCAGTGTGGGGACTAGCGAAGTTGGAACGCAGTATTTT. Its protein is CASSVGTSEVGTQYF.

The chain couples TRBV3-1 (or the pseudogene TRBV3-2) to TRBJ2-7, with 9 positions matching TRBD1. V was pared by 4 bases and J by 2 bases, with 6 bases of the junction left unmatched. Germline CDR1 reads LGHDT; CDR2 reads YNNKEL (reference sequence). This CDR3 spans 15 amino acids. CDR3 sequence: CASSRRGQGTYEQYF. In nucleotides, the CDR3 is TGTGCCAGCAGCCGCAGAGGACAGGGGACCTACGAGCAGTACTTC.

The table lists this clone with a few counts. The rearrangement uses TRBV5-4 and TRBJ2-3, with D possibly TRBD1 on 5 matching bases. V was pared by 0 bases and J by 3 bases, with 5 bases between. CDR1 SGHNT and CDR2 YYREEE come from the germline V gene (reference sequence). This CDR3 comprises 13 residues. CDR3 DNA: TGTGCCAGCAGCTTGGACAGGACAGATACGCAGTATTTT. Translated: CASSLDRTDTQYF.

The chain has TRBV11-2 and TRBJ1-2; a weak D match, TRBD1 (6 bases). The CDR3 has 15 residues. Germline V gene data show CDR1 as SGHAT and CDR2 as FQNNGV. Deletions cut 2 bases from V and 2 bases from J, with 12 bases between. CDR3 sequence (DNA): TGTGCCAGCAGCTTATTCGGGGGGGGCAACTATGGCTACACCTTC. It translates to CASSLFGGGNYGYTF.

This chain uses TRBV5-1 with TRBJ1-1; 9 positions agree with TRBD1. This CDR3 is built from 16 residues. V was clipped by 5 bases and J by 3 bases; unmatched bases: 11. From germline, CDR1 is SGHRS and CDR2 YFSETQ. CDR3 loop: CASRRTQGAPDTEAFF. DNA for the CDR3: TGCGCCAGCAGAAGGACACAGGGGGCGCCGGACACTGAAGCTTTCTTT.

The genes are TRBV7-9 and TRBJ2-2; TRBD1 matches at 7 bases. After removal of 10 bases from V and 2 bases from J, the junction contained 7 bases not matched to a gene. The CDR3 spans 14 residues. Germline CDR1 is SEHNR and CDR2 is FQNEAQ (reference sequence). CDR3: CATPRTGNTGELFF. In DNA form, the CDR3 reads TGTGCCACCCCGAGGACAGGAAACACCGGGGAGCTGTTTTTT.

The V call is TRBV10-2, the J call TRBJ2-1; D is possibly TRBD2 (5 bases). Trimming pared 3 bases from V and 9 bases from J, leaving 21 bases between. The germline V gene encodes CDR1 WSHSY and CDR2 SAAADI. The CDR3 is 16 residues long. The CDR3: CASSDSWLGGRGEQFF. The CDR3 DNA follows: TGCGCCAGCAGTGACTCGTGGCTAGGAGGCCGGGGTGAGCAGTTCTTC.

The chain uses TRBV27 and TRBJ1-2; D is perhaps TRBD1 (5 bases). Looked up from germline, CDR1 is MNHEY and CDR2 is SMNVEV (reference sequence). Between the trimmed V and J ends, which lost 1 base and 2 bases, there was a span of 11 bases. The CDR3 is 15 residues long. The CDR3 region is CASSLFPGGNYGYTF. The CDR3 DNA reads TGTGCCAGCAGTTTATTCCCGGGGGGGAACTATGGCTACACCTTC.

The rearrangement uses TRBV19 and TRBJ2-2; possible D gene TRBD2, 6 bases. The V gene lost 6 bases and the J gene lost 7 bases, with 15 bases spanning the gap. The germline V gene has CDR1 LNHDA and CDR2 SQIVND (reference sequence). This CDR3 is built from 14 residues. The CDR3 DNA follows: TGTGCCAGTAGCTTTGGAGGGTTCTTCGGGGAGCTGTTTTTT. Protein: CASSFGGFFGELFF. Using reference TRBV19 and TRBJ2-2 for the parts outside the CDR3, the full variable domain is DGGITQSPKYLFRKEGQNVTLSCEQNLNHDAMYWYRQDPGQGLRLIYYSQIVNDFQKGDIAEGYSVSREKKESFPLTVTSAQKNPTAFYLCASSFGGFFGELFFGEGSRLTVL.

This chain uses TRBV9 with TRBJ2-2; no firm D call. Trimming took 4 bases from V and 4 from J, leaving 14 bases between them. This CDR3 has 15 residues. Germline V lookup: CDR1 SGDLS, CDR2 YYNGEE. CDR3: CASSRSGSLTGELFF. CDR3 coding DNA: TGTGCCAGCAGCCGATCAGGTTCCCTCACCGGGGAGCTGTTTTTT.

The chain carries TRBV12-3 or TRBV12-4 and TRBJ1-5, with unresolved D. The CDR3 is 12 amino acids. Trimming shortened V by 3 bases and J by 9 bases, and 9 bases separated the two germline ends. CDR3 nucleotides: TGTGCCAGCAGTTTGCCAACTTGGCCCCAGCATTTT. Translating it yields CASSLPTWPQHF.

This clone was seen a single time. CDR3 coding DNA: TGCGCCAGCAGCCGGGACTCGAACACTGAAGCTTTCTTT. Amino acids: CASSRDSNTEAFF. The rearrangement links TRBV5-1 to TRBJ1-1; a weak D match, TRBD1 (5 bases). Germline lookup yields CDR1 SGHRS and CDR2 YFSETQ. The CDR3 runs to 13 residues. Trimming pared 4 bases from V and 1 base from J, leaving 8 bases between.

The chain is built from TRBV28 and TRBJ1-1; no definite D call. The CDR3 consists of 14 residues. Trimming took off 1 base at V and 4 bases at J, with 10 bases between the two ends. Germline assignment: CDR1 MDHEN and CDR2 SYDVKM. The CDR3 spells CASSLSRAGTEAFF. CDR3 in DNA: TGTGCCAGCAGTTTATCTAGGGCGGGCACTGAAGCTTTCTTT. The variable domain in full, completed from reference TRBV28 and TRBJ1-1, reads DVKVTQSSRYLVKRTGEKVFLECVQDMDHENMFWYRQDPGLGLRLIYFSYDVKMKEKGDIPEGYSVSREKKERFSLILESASTNQTSMYLCASSLSRAGTEAFFGQGTRLTVV.

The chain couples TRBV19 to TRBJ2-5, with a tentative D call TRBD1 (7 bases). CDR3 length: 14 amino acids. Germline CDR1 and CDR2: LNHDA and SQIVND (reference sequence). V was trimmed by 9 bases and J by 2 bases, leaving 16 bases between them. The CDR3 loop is CASNRRGQQETQYF. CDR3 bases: TGTGCCAGCAACAGGCGGGGACAGCAAGAGACCCAGTACTTC.